Shown below are 20 T cell receptor beta chains from a single sample sequenced in a study of blood T cell repertoires in COVID-19. The table came from immunoSEQ multiplex PCR; TCRdb's copy has only in-frame clones and leaves some out. The table includes hundreds of thousands of clones, approximately 83% detected once. Sequences were obtained from peripheral blood. The origin of the receptors is a woman younger than 45 who had recovered from COVID-19.

The V call is TRBV5-6, the J call TRBJ2-3; possibly TRBD2 for D (5 bases). The CDR3 covers 15 residues. Germline V gives CDR1 SGHDT, CDR2 YYEEEE. V gave up 2 bases and J gave up 7 bases, with 17 bases separating them. The CDR3 here is CASSFEDARGYTQYF. CDR3 DNA: TGTGCCAGCAGCTTCGAGGATGCCCGAGGGTATACGCAGTATTTT.

This chain links TRBV9 with TRBJ2-2; maybe TRBD2 (5 bases). Germline CDR1 SGDLS, CDR2 YYNGEE. Trimming took off 3 bases at V and 3 bases at J, with 9 bases between the two ends. The CDR3 contains 14 residues. In nucleotides, the CDR3 is TGTGCCAGCAGCGGGAGGTTCGACACCGGGGAGCTGTTTTTT. Translating it yields CASSGRFDTGELFF.

This chain connects TRBV21-1 to TRBJ2-6; TRBD2 is taken as the D call from the table, unchecked against the DNA. TRBV21-1 is a known pseudogene. This CDR3 is built from 19 residues. CDR3 sequence (DNA): TGTGCCAGCAGCAGAAGTTGGAGCGGAGGGACCCCTGGGGCCAACGTCCTGACTTTC. This encodes CASSRSWSGGTPGANVLTF.

The chain joins TRBV19 to TRBJ1-4; a possible D gene is TRBD1 (6 bases). Germline loops: CDR1 LNHDA, CDR2 SQIVND (reference sequence). V was pared by 4 bases and J by 0 bases, with 12 bases between. CDR3 size: 16 residues. CDR3 nucleotides: TGTGCCAGTAGTAGAGGACAGAAAGCAACTAATGAAAAACTGTTTTTT. Its protein is CASSRGQKATNEKLFF.

The chain joins TRBV4-2 to TRBJ1-2; 7 nucleotides line up with TRBD1. Germline CDR1 LGHNA, CDR2 YNFKEQ. The junction had 4 bases not matched to a gene; V was cut back by 0 bases and J by 6 bases. The length of the CDR3 is 14 residues. The CDR3 sequence: CASSQDSRGNGYTF. The CDR3 region has the DNA TGTGCCAGCAGCCAAGATTCCAGGGGGAATGGCTACACCTTC.

The chain has TRBV29-1 and TRBJ2-1, with 8 bases that match TRBD1. After removal of 6 bases from V and 7 bases from J, the junction contained 8 bases not matched to a gene. The length of the CDR3 is 13 residues. In germline, CDR1 is SQVTM, CDR2 ANQGSEA. CDR3 residues: CSVRQGSGNEQFF. The CDR3 coding sequence is TGCAGCGTCCGACAGGGGTCCGGGAATGAGCAGTTCTTC.

The chain combines TRBV5-1 with TRBJ2-1; 8 bases are shared with TRBD1. V shed 0 bases and J 10 bases; nucleotides not matched to a gene: 6. The CDR3 runs 14 residues. In germline, CDR1 is SGHRS, CDR2 YFSETQ. In DNA, the CDR3 is TGCGCCAGCAGCTTGGGACAGGGGTTAGGGGAGCAGTTCTTC. Encoded protein: CASSLGQGLGEQFF.

Remarks on this clone: The sample contains more than one DNA sequence encoding this CDR3. The CDR3 DNA sequence: TGTGCCAGCAGTTCAGGCTTTAGCAATCAGCCCCAGCATTTT. Translating gives CASSSGFSNQPQHF. This chain joins TRBV6-5 and TRBJ1-5; the D is unclear. The V gene lost 4 bases and the J gene lost 0 bases, with 7 bases spanning the gap. This CDR3 spans 14 amino acids. Germline V gene lookup returns CDR1 MNHEY and CDR2 SVGAGI.

This rearrangement joins TRBV9 to TRBJ2-1; D might be TRBD2 (6 bases). Trimming shortened V by 2 bases and J by 3 bases, and 18 bases separated the two germline ends. CDR3 length: 17 amino acids. The germline gives CDR1 SGDLS, CDR2 YYNGEE. The CDR3 reads CASSVYEGGSLYNEQFF. Here the CDR3 DNA reads TGTGCCAGCAGCGTTTATGAGGGAGGCTCGCTCTACAATGAGCAGTTCTTC.

The rearrangement joins TRBV4-2 to TRBJ2-6, with D hard to call. The CDR3 has 15 amino acids. Germline assignment: CDR1 LGHNA and CDR2 YNFKEQ. V lost 1 base and J 1 base, leaving 5 bases between the germline ends. CDR3 sequence: CASSQGPSGANVLTF. The CDR3 DNA reads as TGTGCCAGCAGCCAAGGGCCGTCTGGGGCCAACGTCCTGACTTTC.

The chain joins TRBV7-8 to TRBJ2-7, with 11 bases aligning to TRBD1. Germline loops: CDR1 SGHVS, CDR2 FQNEAQ. After removal of 1 base from V and 3 bases from J, the junction contained 8 bases not matched to a gene. The CDR3 contains 17 residues. The CDR3 loop is CASSLDWGQGVFYEQYF. In nucleotides, the CDR3 is TGTGCCAGCAGCTTAGATTGGGGACAGGGGGTTTTCTACGAGCAGTACTTC.

The chain carries TRBV3-1 (or the pseudogene TRBV3-2) and TRBJ2-3; TRBD1 matches 7 bases. The V segment lost 4 bases and the J segment 2 bases; nucleotides outside the gene matches: 6. CDR3 length equals 15 residues. The germline V gene has CDR1 LGHDT and CDR2 YNNKEL (reference sequence). CDR3 bases: TGTGCCAGCAGCCCCCCGGGACAGAACACAGATACGCAGTATTTT. Translation: CASSPPGQNTDTQYF.

The chain combines TRBV7-2 with TRBJ1-1; D uncertain. V shed 1 base and J shed 2 bases, with 11 bases lying between them. Germline V lookup: CDR1 SGHTA, CDR2 FQGNSA. CDR3 length: 15 amino acids. The chain's CDR3 is CASSLDGRTNTEAFF. The DNA of the CDR3 is TGTGCCAGCAGCTTAGACGGGAGGACCAACACTGAAGCTTTCTTT. The whole variable domain, remainder taken from reference TRBV7-2 and TRBJ1-1, is GAGVSQSPSNKVTEKGKDVELRCDPISGHTALYWYRQSLGQGLEFLIYFQGNSAPDKSGLPSDRFSAERTGGSVSTLTIQRTQQEDSAVYLCASSLDGRTNTEAFFGQGTRLTVV.

The CDR3 spells CASSATDSGNTIYF. The CDR3 nucleotides are TGTGCCAGCAGTGCGACAGACTCTGGAAACACCATATATTTT. The chain combines TRBV2 with TRBJ1-3; weak D call: TRBD1 (5 bases). V lost 4 bases, J lost 0 bases, and 7 bases lay in between. The CDR3 totals 14 residues. Germline CDR1 is SNHLY and CDR2 is FYNNEI.

This chain links TRBV3-1 (or the pseudogene TRBV3-2) with TRBJ1-2; 7 bases are shared with TRBD1. V lost 0 bases to trimming and J lost 4 bases; unmatched junction nucleotides: 8. The CDR3 runs 16 residues. The germline gives CDR1 LGHDT, CDR2 YNNKEL (reference sequence). CDR3 in amino acids: CASSQERGLRFYGYTF. CDR3 in DNA: TGTGCCAGCAGCCAAGAAAGGGGGCTCCGTTTCTATGGCTACACCTTC.

In DNA form, the CDR3 reads TGTGCCAGCAGCTTTACAGGGAACACTGAAGCTTTCTTT. Its translation is CASSFTGNTEAFF. The chain joins TRBV5-5 to TRBJ1-1; D might be TRBD1 (5 bases). Trimming cost V 2 bases and J 1 base, with 6 bases left between them. The CDR3 runs 13 residues. The germline V gene has CDR1 SGHKS and CDR2 YYEKEE (reference sequence).

V is TRBV6-5 and J is TRBJ1-3, with TRBD1 identical over 8 bases. V lost 5 bases to trimming and J lost 10 bases; unmatched junction nucleotides: 10. The CDR3 is 14 residues long. Germline CDR1 is MNHEY and CDR2 is SVGAGI. The CDR3 coding sequence is TGTGCCAGCAGTAAGGACAGGGAGCTGCGAACCATATATTTT. Protein product: CASSKDRELRTIYF.

In this sample, this clone turned up once. The chain is built from TRBV4-1 and TRBJ1-5, with D hard to call. Germline lookup yields CDR1 MGHRA and CDR2 YSYEKL. V shed 2 bases and J shed 7 bases, with 12 bases lying between them. CDR3 length: 14 residues. In DNA, the CDR3 is TGCGCCAGCAGCCAACCGGGGAATACACAGCCCCAGCATTTT. Its translation is CASSQPGNTQPQHF.

This clone was detected only once. The V and J genes are TRBV28 and TRBJ2-3; the match to TRBD1 covers 10 bases. This CDR3 region has 15 residues. Germline CDR1 MDHEN, CDR2 SYDVKM. The junction had 6 bases not matched to a gene; V was cut back by 7 bases and J by 2 bases. The CDR3, as DNA: TGTGCCAGCAATACCGGGACAGGGGCCACAGATACGCAGTATTTT. It is translated as CASNTGTGATDTQYF.

The V and J genes are TRBV29-1 and TRBJ2-5; 7 nucleotides line up with TRBD2. The germline CDR1 and CDR2 sequences are SQVTM and ANQGSEA. CDR3 size: 13 residues. Trimming removed 8 bases from V and 2 bases from J; junction bases left unmatched: 8. CDR3 bases: TGCAGCACAAGCGGGGAAGTTCAAGAGACCCAGTACTTC. Translating gives CSTSGEVQETQYF.